These T cell receptor beta chains were read from a single sample in a study of regulatory T cells in long-lasting Graves disease. MiXCR, run by TCRdb on the multiplex PCR reads, gives a single entry per CDR3 protein. This table holds roughly 610,000 distinct CDR3 sequences, roughly 15% found once. The sample was also linked to a second study, of T cells in Graves' hyperthyroidism and ophthalmopathy.

Sample: peripheral blood mononuclear cells (PBMCs), taken at new diagnosis, from a patient treated with antithyroid drugs. Receptor source: a man aged 18-30 years with Graves disease. CDR3s leave out the opening cysteine and the closing phenylalanine or tryptophan.

v_gene	j_gene	CDR3aa
TRBV30	TRBJ1-6	AWSVRRIPNSPLH
TRBV7-6	TRBJ2-1	ASSLAVESSYNEQF
TRBV5-8	TRBJ1-1	ASSILPQGLNTEAF
TRBV12-3/TRBV12-4	.	ASSFFASAQETQY
TRBV6-5	TRBJ2-1	ASSYTNEQF
TRBV12-5	TRBJ2-1	ASGLNLYNEQF
TRBV4-1	TRBJ2-7	ASSPGNFQGKIHYEQY
TRBV27	TRBJ1-1	ASSLQRVQYSNSKTEAF
TRBV6-5	TRBJ2-6	ASSFFPQGMESSGANVLT
TRBV5-1	TRBJ1-1	ASSLTVVMNTEAF
TRBV5-1	TRBJ2-2	ASSLPGTANTGELF
TRBV3-1	TRBJ2-5	ASSQGLPQETQY
TRBV4-2	TRBJ2-1	ASSQGYSYNEQF
TRBV20-1	TRBJ2-1	SARTRTGGEGEQF
TRBV20-1	TRBJ2-1	SAGGTGGRGDEQF
TRBV5-1	TRBJ2-5	ASSWGTSGKETRY
TRBV19	TRBJ2-3	ASRARRESDTQY
TRBV7-3	TRBJ2-1	ASSSQGEQF
TRBV20-1	TRBJ2-7	SAREQQGLGWGEQY
TRBV4-1	.	ASSRNPGLAGVESSRNEQF
TRBV14	TRBJ2-3	ASSPTGTSGRAVIWTDTQY
TRBV4-1	TRBJ1-6	ASSQDRPGTYNSPLH
TRBV15	TRBJ1-1	ATSSIRESEAF
TRBV5-1	TRBJ1-1	ASRIGTFTQNTEAF
TRBV5-8	TRBJ1-1	ASSLEWWQTNTEAF
TRBV28	TRBJ1-2	ASSLAGGDGYT
TRBV7-9	TRBJ2-3	ASSTGLVSPDTQY
TRBV28	TRBJ2-3	ASSFPLLGERGTDTQY
TRBV24-1	TRBJ1-1	ATSDLGRETLGDAF
TRBV27	TRBJ2-3	ASGTTGTGGTDTQY
TRBV9	TRBJ2-3	ASSLLASGRGNTQY
TRBV29-1	TRBJ1-2	SVDLGQLDTYGYT
TRBV10-3	TRBJ2-5	AISESKTSGWETQY
TRBV27	TRBJ2-1	ASSSGPGSSYNEQF
TRBV6-1	TRBJ1-5	ASSEVTQPQH
TRBV20-1	TRBJ1-5	SARGDLDQPQH
TRBV18	TRBJ2-3	ASSPQNRVRDTQY
TRBV9	TRBJ1-1	ASSVVAAGVMNTEAF
TRBV2	TRBJ1-2	ASSDPVYT
TRBV10-3	TRBJ1-4	ATSPLPNEKLF
TRBV10-3	TRBJ2-1	AISGFQSSYNEQF
TRBV4-1	TRBJ2-3	ASSQDLGRTDTQY
TRBV7-2	TRBJ2-7	ASSSRGTSGMISYEQY
TRBV7-9	TRBJ2-4	ASSPRALAKNIQY
TRBV4-1	TRBJ1-2	ASSQDLGRPTNYGYT
TRBV20-1	TRBJ1-1	SAGQGAGGTEAF
TRBV20-1	TRBJ2-5	SARDPRLRETQY
TRBV2	TRBJ2-7	ASSQPSKTYEQY